This T cell receptor beta chain was found in a study of T cells after yellow fever vaccination. Researchers made TCR cDNA using 5'RACE template switching, and this step added a universal primer site and UMIs. TCRdb reanalysed the 5' RACE reads using MiXCR and keeps one entry per CDR3 protein. Found here are approximately 170,000 distinct CDR3 sequences, approximately 9.9% of them singletons; the top ten hold 36%. This CDR3 contains 14 residues. Per germline, CDR1 LGHNA and CDR2 YNFKEQ. Trimming at V came to 4 bases and at J to 5 bases, leaving 5 bases not matched to a gene. The TCR originated in a man younger than 30 who received the YFV17D yellow fever vaccine. The sequenced sample was CD8+ T cells sorted from PBMCs, obtained 15 days after the yellow fever booster vaccination. The chain employs TRBV4-2 and TRBJ2-5, with 9 bases lining up with TRBD1. The CDR3 here is CASSPGQGTETQYF. The CDR3 bases are TGTGCCAGCAGCCCAGGACAGGGGACTGAGACCCAGTACTTC.